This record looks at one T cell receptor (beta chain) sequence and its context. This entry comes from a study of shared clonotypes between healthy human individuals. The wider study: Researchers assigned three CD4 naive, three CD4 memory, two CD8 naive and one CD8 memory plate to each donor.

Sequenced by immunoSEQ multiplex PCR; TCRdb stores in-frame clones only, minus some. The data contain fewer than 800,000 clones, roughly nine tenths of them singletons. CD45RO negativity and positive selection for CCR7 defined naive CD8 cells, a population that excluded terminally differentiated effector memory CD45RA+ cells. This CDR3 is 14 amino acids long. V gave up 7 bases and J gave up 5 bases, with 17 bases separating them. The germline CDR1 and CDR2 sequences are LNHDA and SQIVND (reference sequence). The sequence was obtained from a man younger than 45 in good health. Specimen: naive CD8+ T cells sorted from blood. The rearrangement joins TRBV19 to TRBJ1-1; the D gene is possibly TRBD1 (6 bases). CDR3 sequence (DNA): TGTGCCAGTACTCGGGACAACTGGGGGACTGAAGCTTTCTTT. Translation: CASTRDNWGTEAFF. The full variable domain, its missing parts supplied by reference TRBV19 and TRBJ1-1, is DGGITQSPKYLFRKEGQNVTLSCEQNLNHDAMYWYRQDPGQGLRLIYYSQIVNDFQKGDIAEGYSVSREKKESFPLTVTSAQKNPTAFYLCASTRDNWGTEAFFGQGTRLTVV.